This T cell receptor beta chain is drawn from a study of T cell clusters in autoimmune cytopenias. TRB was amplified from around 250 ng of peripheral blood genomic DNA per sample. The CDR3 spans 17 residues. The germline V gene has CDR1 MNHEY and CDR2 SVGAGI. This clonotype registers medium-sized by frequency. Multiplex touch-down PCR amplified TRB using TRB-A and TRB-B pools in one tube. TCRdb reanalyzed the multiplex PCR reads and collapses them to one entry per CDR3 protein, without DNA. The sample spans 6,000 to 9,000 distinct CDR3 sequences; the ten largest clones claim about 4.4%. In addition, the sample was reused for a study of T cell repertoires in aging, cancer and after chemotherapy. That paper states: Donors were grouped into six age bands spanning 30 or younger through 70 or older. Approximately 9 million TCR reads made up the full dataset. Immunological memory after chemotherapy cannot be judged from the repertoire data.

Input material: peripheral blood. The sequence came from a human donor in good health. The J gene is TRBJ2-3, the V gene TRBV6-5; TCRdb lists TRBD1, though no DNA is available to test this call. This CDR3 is CASSYLTGGEGTDTQYF.